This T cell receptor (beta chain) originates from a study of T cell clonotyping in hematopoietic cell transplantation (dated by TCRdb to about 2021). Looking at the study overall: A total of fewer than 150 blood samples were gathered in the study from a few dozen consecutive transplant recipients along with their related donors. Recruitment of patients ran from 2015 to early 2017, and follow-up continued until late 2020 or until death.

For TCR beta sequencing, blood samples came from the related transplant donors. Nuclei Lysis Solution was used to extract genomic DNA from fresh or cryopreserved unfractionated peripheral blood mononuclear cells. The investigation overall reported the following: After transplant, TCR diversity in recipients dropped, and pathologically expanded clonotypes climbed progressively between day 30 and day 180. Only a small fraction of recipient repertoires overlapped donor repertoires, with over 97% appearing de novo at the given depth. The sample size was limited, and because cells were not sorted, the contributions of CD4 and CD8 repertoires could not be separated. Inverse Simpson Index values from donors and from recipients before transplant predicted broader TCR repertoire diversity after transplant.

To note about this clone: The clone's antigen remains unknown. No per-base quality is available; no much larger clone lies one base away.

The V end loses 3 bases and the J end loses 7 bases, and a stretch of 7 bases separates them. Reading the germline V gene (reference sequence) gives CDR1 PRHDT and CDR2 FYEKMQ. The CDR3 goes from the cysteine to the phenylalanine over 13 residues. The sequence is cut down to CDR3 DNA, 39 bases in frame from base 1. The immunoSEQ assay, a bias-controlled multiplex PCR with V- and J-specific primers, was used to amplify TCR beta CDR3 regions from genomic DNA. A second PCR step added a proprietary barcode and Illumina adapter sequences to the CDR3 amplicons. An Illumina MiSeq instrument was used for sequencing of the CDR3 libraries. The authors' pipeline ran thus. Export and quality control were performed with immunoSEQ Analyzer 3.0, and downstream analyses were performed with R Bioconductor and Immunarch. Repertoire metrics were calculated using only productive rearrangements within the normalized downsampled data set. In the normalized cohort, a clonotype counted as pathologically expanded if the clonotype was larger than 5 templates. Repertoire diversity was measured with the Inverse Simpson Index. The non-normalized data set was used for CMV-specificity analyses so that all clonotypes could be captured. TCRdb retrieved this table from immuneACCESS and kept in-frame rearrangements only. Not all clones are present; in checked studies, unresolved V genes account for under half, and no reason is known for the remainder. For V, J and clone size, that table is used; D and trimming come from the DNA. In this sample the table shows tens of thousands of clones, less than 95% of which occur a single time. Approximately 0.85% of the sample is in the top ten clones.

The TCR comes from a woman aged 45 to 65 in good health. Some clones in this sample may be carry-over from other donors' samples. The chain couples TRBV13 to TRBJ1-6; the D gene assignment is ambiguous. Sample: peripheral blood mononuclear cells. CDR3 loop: CASSFFGNSPLHF. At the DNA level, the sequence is TGTGCCAGCAGCTTTTTTGGAAATTCACCCCTCCACTTT.